Below, one TCR beta chain is given with its context. Its antigen is still unknown. The sample originates from a study of Ad26.COV2.S vaccination and SARS-CoV-2 variants. Study details: COV1001, an Ad26.COV2.S trial, supplied this vaccine-arm donor. Study results and limitations: Following vaccination, spike-specific CD8+ and CD4+ T cell responses reportedly exhibited substantial breadth. Measurements of TCR breadth and depth may have given underestimates of the total T cell responses.

V lost 5 bases and J 1 base, leaving 8 bases between the germline ends. The CDR3 is 13 residues long. Germline lookup yields CDR1 MNHNY and CDR2 SVGAGI (reference sequence). TCRdb keeps only in-frame clones here, not all; method: immunoSEQ multiplex PCR. The sample has 300,000 to 350,000 clones; roughly nine tenths are singletons. Treatment of the sample: around 19 received Ad26.COV2.S at low or high dose, single or two shots; about 5 received placebo; per-sample allocation not given. Repertoires come from day 63 after the first vaccine or placebo injection. What was given as vaccine was an Ad26 vector encoding Wuhan-strain SARS-CoV-2 spike.

The rearrangement links TRBV6-6 to TRBJ2-5; D gene ambiguous. The source was peripheral blood, collected in a trial of Ad26.COV2.S vaccine versus placebo. The sequence derives from a person aged 18-65 years who received the Ad26.COV2.S COVID-19 vaccine or a placebo. The CDR3 is CASSAGIQETQYF. Written as DNA, the CDR3 is TGTGCCAGCAGTGCCGGCATCCAAGAGACCCAGTACTTC.